The sequence of this T cell receptor (beta chain) was determined in a study of blood T cell repertoires in COVID-19. In the source study's methods: Quantification of nucleated cells was approximated via reference gene primer amplification. Some clones are missing from TCRdb's copy, which holds only in-frame ones; the method was immunoSEQ multiplex PCR. That table gives V, J and clone size, and the DNA gave D and trimming. The data show about 74,000 clones, 88% seen once. There are 14 residues in the CDR3. V gave up 6 bases and J gave up 2 bases, with 15 bases separating them. From germline, CDR1 is SQVTM and CDR2 ANQGSEA.

This TCR came from a man between 70 and 80 years old with active or convalescent COVID-19. The specimen was peripheral blood. The chain employs TRBV29-1 and TRBJ2-3, with a tentative D call TRBD2 (7 bases). CDR3 DNA: TGCAGCGTGCCCCTACGGGGGGCCACAGATACGCAGTATTTT. It is translated as CSVPLRGATDTQYF.